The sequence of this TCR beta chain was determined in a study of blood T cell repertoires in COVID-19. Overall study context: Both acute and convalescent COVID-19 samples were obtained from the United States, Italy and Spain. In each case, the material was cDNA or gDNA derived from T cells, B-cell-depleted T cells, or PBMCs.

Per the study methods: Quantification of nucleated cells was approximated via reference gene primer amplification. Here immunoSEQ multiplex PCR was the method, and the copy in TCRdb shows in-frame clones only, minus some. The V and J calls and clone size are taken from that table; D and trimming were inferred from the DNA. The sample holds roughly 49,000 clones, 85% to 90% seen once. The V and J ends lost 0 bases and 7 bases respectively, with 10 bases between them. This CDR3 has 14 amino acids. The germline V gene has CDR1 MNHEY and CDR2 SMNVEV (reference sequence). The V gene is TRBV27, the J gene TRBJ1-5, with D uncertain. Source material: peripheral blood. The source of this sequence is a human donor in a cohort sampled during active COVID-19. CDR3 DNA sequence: TGTGCCAGCAGTTTATCGAGAGAATCACAGCCCCAGCATTTT. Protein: CASSLSRESQPQHF.